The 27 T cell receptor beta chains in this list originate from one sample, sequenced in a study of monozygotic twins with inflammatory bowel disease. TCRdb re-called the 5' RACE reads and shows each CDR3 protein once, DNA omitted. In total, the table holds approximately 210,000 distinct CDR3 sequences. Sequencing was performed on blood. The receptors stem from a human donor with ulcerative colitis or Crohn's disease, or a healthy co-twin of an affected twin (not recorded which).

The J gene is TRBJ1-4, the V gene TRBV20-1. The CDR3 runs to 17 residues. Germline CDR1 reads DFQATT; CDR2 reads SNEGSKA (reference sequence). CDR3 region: CSARHLGLIPTNEKLFF.

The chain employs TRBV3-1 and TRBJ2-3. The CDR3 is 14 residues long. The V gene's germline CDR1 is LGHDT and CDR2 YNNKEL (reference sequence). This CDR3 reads CASSQELVSDTQYF.

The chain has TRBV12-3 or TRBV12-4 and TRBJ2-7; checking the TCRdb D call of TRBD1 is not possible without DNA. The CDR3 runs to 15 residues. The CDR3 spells CASRLGTGGSYEQYF.

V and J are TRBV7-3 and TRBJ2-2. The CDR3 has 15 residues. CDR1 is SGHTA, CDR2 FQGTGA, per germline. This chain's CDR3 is CASSLTEMNTGELFF.

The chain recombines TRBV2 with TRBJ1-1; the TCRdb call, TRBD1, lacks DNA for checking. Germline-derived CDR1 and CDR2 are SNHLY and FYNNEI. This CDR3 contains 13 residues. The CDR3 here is CASCWDRDTEAFF. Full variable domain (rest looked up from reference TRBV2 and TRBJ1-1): EPEVTQTPSHQVTQMGQEVILRCVPISNHLYFYWYRQILGQKVEFLVSFYNNEISEKSEIFDDQFSVERPDGSNFTLKIRSTKLEDSAMYFCASCWDRDTEAFFGQGTRLTVV.

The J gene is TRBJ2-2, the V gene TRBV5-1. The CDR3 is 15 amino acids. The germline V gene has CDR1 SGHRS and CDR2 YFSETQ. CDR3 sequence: CASSSGLLNTGELFF.

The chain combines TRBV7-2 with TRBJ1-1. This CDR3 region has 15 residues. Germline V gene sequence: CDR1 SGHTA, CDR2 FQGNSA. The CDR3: CASSFTGALNTEAFF.

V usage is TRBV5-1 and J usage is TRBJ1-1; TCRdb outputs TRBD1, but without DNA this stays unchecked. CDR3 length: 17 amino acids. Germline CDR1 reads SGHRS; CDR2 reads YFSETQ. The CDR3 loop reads CASSLSGQAIMNTEAFF.

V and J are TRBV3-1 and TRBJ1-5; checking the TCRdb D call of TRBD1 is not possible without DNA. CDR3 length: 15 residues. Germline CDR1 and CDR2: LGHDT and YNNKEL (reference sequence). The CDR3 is CASSLGTGPAQPQHF.

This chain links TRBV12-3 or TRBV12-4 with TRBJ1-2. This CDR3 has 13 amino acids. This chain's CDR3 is CASSPRRDYGYTF.

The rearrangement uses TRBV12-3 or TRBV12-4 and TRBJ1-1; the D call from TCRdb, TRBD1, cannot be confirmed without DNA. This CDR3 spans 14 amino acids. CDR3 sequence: CASSILQGDTEAFF.

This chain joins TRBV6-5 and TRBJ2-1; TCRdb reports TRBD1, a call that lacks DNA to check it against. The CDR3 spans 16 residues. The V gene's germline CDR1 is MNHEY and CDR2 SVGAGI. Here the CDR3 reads CASSYDPGGAYNEQFF.

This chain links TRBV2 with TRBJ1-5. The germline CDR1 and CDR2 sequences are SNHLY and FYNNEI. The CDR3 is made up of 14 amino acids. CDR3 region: CASSEAMTGWPQHF.

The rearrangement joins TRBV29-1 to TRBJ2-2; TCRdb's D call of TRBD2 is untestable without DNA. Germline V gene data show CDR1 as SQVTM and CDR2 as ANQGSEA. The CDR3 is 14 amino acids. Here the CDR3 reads CSVEDGGNTGELFF.

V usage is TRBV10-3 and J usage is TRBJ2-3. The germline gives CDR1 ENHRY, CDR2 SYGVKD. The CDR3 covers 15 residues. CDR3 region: CAISEDLSLTDTQYF.

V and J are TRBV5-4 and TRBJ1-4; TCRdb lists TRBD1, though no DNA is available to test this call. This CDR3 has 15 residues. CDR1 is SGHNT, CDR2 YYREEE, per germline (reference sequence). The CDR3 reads CASSWGDSVNEKLFF. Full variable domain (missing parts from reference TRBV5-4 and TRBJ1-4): ETGVTQSPTHLIKTRGQQVTLRCSSQSGHNTVSWYQQALGQGPQFIFQYYREEENGRGNFPPRFSGLQFPNYSSELNVNALELDDSALYLCASSWGDSVNEKLFFGSGTQLSVL.

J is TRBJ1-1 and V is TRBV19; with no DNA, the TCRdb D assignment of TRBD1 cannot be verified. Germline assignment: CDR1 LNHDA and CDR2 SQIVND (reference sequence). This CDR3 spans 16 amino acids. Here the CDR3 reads CATLDRGRTGGTEAFF.

The CDR3 sequence is CSVEDPPRLAVSYNEQFF. This chain joins TRBV29-1 and TRBJ2-1; TCRdb returns TRBD2, unconfirmable since there is no DNA. There are 18 residues in the CDR3. The germline CDR1 and CDR2 sequences are SQVTM and ANQGSEA.

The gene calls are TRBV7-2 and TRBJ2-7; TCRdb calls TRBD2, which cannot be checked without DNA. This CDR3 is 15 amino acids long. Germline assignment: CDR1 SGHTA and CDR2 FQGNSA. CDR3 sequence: CASSYSEGIPYEQYF.

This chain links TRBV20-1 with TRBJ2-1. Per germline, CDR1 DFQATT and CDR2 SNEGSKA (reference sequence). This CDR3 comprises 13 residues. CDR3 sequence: CSAPGSPYNEQFF.

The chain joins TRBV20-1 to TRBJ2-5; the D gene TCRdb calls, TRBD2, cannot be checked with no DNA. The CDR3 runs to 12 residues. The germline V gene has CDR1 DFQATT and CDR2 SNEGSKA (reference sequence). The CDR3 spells CSAGPTPETQYF.

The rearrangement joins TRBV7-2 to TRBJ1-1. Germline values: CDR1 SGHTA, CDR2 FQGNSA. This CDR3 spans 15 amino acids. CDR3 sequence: CASSLGGGLSVEAFF.

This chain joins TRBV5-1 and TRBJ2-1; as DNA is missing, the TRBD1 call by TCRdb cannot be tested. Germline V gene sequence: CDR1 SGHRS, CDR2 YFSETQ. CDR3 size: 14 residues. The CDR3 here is CASRQGTGTGEQFF.

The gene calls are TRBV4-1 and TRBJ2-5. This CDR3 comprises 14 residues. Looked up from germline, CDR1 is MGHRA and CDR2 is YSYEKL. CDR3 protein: CASSLSGLQETQYF.

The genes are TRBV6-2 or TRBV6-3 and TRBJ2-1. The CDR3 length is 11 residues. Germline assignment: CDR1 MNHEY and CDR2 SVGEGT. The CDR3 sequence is CASRGYNEQFF.

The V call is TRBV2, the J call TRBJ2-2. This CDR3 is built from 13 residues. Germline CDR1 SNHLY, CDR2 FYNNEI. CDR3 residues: CASSEQTTGELFF.

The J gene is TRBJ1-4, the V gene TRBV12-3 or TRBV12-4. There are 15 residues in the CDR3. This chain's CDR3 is CASSSSSEPNEKLFF.